This T cell receptor beta chain stems from a study of cytomegalovirus exposure and HLA in healthy donors. Study information: Out of fewer than 500 genotyped donors, roughly 83% belonged to the Caucasian-associated ancestry cluster. Study-level points and caveats: A previous analysis found most TCR beta V segments productive roughly 87% or roughly 30% of the time. An Asian-associated ancestry cluster reportedly showed fewer N-insertions than the approximately 700-donor mean in a later analysis.

Details on this clone: Its antigen is unknown.

The CDR3 totals 17 residues. V lost 2 bases and J 0 bases, leaving 14 bases between the germline ends. CDR1 SGHVS and CDR2 FQNEAQ come from the germline V gene. All donors participated as healthy donors of bone marrow. Primers for the PCR totalled 60 Vbeta and 13 Jbeta. Only in-frame clones appear in the TCRdb table, and some are missing; sequencing was by immunoSEQ multiplex PCR. The data contain 65,000 to 75,000 clones, 74% of them singletons. The clonotype originates from a woman aged 55-69 years in good health and CMV-seropositive. Specimen: PBMCs. This sequence joins TRBV7-8 and TRBJ1-5; possibly TRBD1 for D (6 bases). The CDR3 protein is CASSLFAGQYSNQPQHF. The CDR3 DNA follows: TGTGCCAGCAGCTTATTCGCCGGACAGTATAGCAATCAGCCCCAGCATTTT.